This T cell receptor beta chain was identified during a study of cytomegalovirus exposure and HLA in healthy donors. PCR employed 60 Vbeta and 13 Jbeta primers. Profiling relied on immunoSEQ multiplex PCR, and the TCRdb table lists in-frame clones only, not all of them. The top ten clones hold roughly 2.5% of a sample with about 90,000 clones, more than 60% of them seen once. As regards this clone: Its antigen is as yet unknown.

Points from the study as a whole: The study assumed roughly uniform donor sequencing depth for presence/absence analyses. What TCR beta sequences reportedly achieved was accurate prediction of HLA-A and HLA-B alleles in most subjects. The study carried out a later analysis of TCR beta sequences. It associated approximately 16,000 of them with specific HLA alleles at a false discovery rate of 0.05. In an earlier analysis, most TCR beta V segments were productive about 87% or about 30% of the time.

The source is a man aged 25 to 45 in good health and CMV-seronegative. The sample consisted of PBMCs.

CDR3 in amino acids: CASSREGSRETQYF. As DNA, the CDR3 is TGTGCCAGCAGCCGGGAGGGCTCTCGAGAGACCCAGTACTTC. This chain links TRBV5-4 with TRBJ2-5; 8 bases agree with TRBD2. Germline V gene sequence: CDR1 SGHNT, CDR2 YYREEE (reference sequence). The CDR3 has 14 residues. With V trimmed by 4 bases and J by 4 bases, 6 bases remained unmatched.